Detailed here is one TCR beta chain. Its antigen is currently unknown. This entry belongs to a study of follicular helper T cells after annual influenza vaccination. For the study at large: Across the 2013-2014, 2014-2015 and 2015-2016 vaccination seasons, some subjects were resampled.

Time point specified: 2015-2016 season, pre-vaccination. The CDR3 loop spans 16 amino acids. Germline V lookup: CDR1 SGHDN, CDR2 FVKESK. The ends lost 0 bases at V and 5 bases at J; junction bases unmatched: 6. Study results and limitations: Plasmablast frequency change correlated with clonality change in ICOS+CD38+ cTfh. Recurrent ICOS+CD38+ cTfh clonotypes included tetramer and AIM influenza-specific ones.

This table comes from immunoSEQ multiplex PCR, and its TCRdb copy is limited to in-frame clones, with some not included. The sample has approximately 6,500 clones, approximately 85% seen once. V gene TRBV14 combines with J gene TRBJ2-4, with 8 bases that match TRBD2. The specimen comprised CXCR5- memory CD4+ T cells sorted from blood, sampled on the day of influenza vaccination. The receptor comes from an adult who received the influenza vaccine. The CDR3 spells CASSQDRRGAENIQYF. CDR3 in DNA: TGTGCCAGCAGCCAAGATCGGCGGGGGGCGGAAAACATTCAGTACTTC.